This T cell receptor (beta chain) was recorded in a study of a mutant IDH1 vaccine in newly diagnosed glioma. About the research overall: The start of vaccination came 4-6 weeks after radiotherapy alone, or with temozolomide cycles. Treated patients, roughly 60% male and around 40% female, averaged approximately 40 years of age. Study-level points and caveats: A vaccine-induced immune response developed in 93.3% of the patients.

Sequenced by immunoSEQ multiplex PCR; TCRdb stores in-frame clones only, minus some. The repertoire holds more than 35,000 clones, over 75% seen once, with roughly 1.8% in the top ten. Of note for this clone: Antigen unknown.

Germline V gives CDR1 SGHTA, CDR2 FQGNSA. V shed 5 bases and J shed 1 base, with 11 bases lying between them. The CDR3 length is 14 residues. The time point is: week 5, during vaccination. Doses consisted of 300 ug of mutant IDH1 20-mer peptide each, paired with topical imiquimod. The TCR comes from a man in his forties or fifties with glioma. The rearrangement links TRBV7-2 to TRBJ1-1; D not resolved. The sample in question was PBMCs, obtained from a glioma patient whose treatment included an IDH1 peptide vaccine. The CDR3 DNA reads TGTGCCAGCAGCACCCCGTACGGGAACACTGAAGCTTTCTTT. This codes for CASSTPYGNTEAFF.